These T cell receptor beta chains were read from a single sample in a study of vaccination effects on CD4 cells after COVID-19. The method was immunoSEQ multiplex PCR; TCRdb's version includes in-frame clones alone and lacks a portion of them. Seen here are some 50,000 clones, 70% to 75% observed once, and the top ten hold more than 6.5%. No antigen has been identified for these receptors. This material consisted of CD4+ T cells from PBMCs cultured without peptide, taken before COVID-19 vaccination. The receptor set was obtained from a human donor who had a prior SARS-CoV-2 infection. Both conserved end residues are part of each CDR3. The order of the fields is clone size, V gene, D gene, J gene, CDR3 protein, CDR3 DNA. A D gene is named only where the DNA matches it firmly. Some rows have no size entry. The others give once, few or many, or a class for an expanded clone.

-,TRBV19,TRBD2,TRBJ2-7,CASTITGGTYEQYF,TGTGCCAGTACCATCACGGGGGGGACCTACGAGCAGTACTTC
once,TRBV9,-,TRBJ2-5,CASSVDPSGETQYF,TGTGCCAGCAGCGTAGACCCCAGTGGGGAGACCCAGTACTTC
-,TRBV11-2,-,TRBJ2-1,CASSPRTSNNEQFF,TGTGCCAGCAGCCCCCGGACTTCAAACAATGAGCAGTTCTTC
-,TRBV13,-,TRBJ1-2,CASSLAGVAYGYTF,TGTGCCAGCAGCTTAGCAGGGGTGGCCTATGGCTACACCTTC
few,TRBV10-3,-,TRBJ2-3,CAISVSGGTDTQYF,TGTGCCATCAGTGTCTCGGGGGGCACAGATACGCAGTATTTT
-,TRBV5-5,TRBD2,TRBJ2-5,CASSLVLAGVGQETQYF,TGTGCCAGCAGCTTGGTTCTAGCGGGAGTGGGACAAGAGACCCAGTACTTC
-,TRBV5-4,-,TRBJ2-5,CASSPRTEETQYF,TGTGCCAGCAGCCCCCGGACAGAAGAGACCCAGTACTTC
-,TRBV2,TRBD1,TRBJ2-7,CASRPLAGTGPYEQYF,TGTGCCAGCAGACCCCTGGCCGGGACAGGGCCCTACGAGCAGTACTTC
-,TRBV7-3,-,TRBJ2-2,CASSDLAYTGELFF,TGTGCCAGCAGCGACCTAGCATACACCGGGGAGCTGTTTTTT
-,TRBV5-6,-,TRBJ1-2,CASSLGRNYGYTF,TGTGCCAGCAGCTTGGGACGTAACTATGGCTACACCTTC
-,TRBV11-3,-,TRBJ2-7,CASSLLGGAVSYEQYF,TGTGCCAGCAGCTTATTGGGGGGGGCAGTATCCTACGAGCAGTACTTC
once,TRBV6-5,TRBD1,TRBJ2-3,CASSPDRGEGDTQYF,TGTGCCAGCAGTCCGGACAGGGGGGAGGGAGATACGCAGTATTTT
few,TRBV10-3,-,TRBJ1-5,CAIRGTGEEQPQHF,TGTGCCATCAGAGGTACGGGGGAAGAACAGCCCCAGCATTTT
-,TRBV5-6,-,TRBJ2-3,CASSHTDTQYF,TGTGCCAGCAGCCACACAGATACGCAGTATTTT
few,TRBV18,-,TRBJ1-5,CASSPGFDQPQHF,TGTGCCAGCTCACCCGGATTCGATCAGCCCCAGCATTTT
-,TRBV30,-,TRBJ1-1,CAWSERHTEAFF,TGTGCCTGGAGTGAACGGCATACTGAAGCTTTCTTT
-,TRBV5-4,TRBD2,TRBJ2-4,CATGGELNIQYF,TGTGCCACGGGGGGGGAATTAAACATTCAGTACTTC
-,TRBV5-1,-,TRBJ2-2,CASSNLFSGTGELFF,TGCGCCAGCAGCAACCTCTTCTCGGGCACCGGGGAGCTGTTTTTT
once,TRBV18,-,TRBJ2-7,CASSRPNHGVYEQYF,TGTGCCAGCTCACGCCCGAACCACGGGGTATACGAGCAGTACTTC
-,TRBV6-1,-,TRBJ2-5,CASSDFWLQETQYF,TGTGCCAGCAGTGATTTTTGGTTACAAGAGACCCAGTACTTC
few,TRBV3-1/TRBV3-2,-,TRBJ1-4,CASSPQLRNEKLFF,TGTGCCAGCAGCCCCCAATTGAGAAATGAAAAACTGTTTTTT
-,TRBV4-2,TRBD2,TRBJ2-1,CASSQDTSGRRYQFF,TGTGCCAGCAGCCAAGATACTAGCGGGAGGAGATACCAGTTCTTC
once,TRBV7-3,TRBD2,TRBJ2-5,CASSLQPSGSETQYF,TGTGCCAGCAGCTTACAGCCTAGCGGGAGTGAGACCCAGTACTTC
-,TRBV10-3,-,TRBJ1-1,CAISESTMTKRGNTEAFF,TGTGCCATCAGTGAGTCGACGATGACTAAAAGGGGGAACACTGAAGCTTTCTTT
-,TRBV19,-,TRBJ2-5,CASSGTPQETQYF,TGTGCCAGTAGCGGGACACCCCAAGAGACCCAGTACTTC
-,TRBV3-1/TRBV3-2,-,TRBJ1-3,CASSQDRFAGGGGNTIYF,TGTGCCAGCAGCCAAGATCGGTTTGCGGGGGGAGGTGGAAACACCATATATTTT
once,TRBV9,-,TRBJ1-1,CASSVYENTEAFF,TGTGCCAGCAGCGTATATGAGAACACTGAAGCTTTCTTT
medium-sized,TRBV2,TRBD1,TRBJ1-6,CASRRSLRDREQGRSPLHF,TGTGCCAGCAGGCGATCACTCCGGGACAGGGAACAGGGGCGTTCACCCCTCCACTTT
-,TRBV5-6,-,TRBJ2-7,CASSFEHEQYF,TGTGCCAGCAGCTTCGAGCACGAGCAGTACTTC
-,TRBV9,-,TRBJ2-1,CASSAHLGEQFF,TGTGCCAGCAGCGCCCACCTAGGGGAGCAGTTCTTC
-,TRBV2,-,TRBJ2-3,CASSGGTGGTDTQYF,TGTGCCAGCAGTGGTGGGACGGGGGGCACAGATACGCAGTATTTT
-,TRBV7-3,-,TRBJ2-1,CASSDRRGNEQFF,TGTGCCAGCAGCGATCGAAGGGGGAATGAGCAGTTCTTC
once,TRBV7-3,TRBD2,TRBJ2-3,CASSQLAGLTDTQYF,TGTGCCAGCAGTCAACTAGCGGGCCTCACAGATACGCAGTATTTT
-,TRBV3-1/TRBV3-2,-,TRBJ1-1,CASSLEGEAAFF,TGTGCCAGCAGCCTAGAGGGCGAAGCAGCTTTCTTT
-,TRBV7-2,-,TRBJ1-6,CASSLSSNYNSPLHF,TGTGCCAGCAGCTTATCTTCCAACTATAATTCACCCCTCCACTTT
few,TRBV5-1,TRBD2,TRBJ2-3,CASSVSGSTDTQYF,TGCGCCAGCAGCGTTAGCGGGAGCACAGATACGCAGTATTTT
once,TRBV7-2,-,TRBJ2-7,CASSPLGGSYEQYF,TGTGCCAGCAGCCCACTCGGGGGTTCCTACGAGCAGTACTTC
-,TRBV5-4,TRBD1,TRBJ1-2,CASSVGTGRLNYGYTF,TGTGCCAGCAGCGTCGGGACAGGTAGACTTAACTATGGCTACACCTTC
-,TRBV24-1,-,TRBJ2-1,CATSDSPYNEQFF,TGTGCCACCAGTGATTCCCCATACAATGAGCAGTTCTTC
-,TRBV2,-,TRBJ1-4,CASSTPRVANEKLFF,TGTGCCAGCAGTACCCCCAGGGTGGCTAATGAAAAACTGTTTTTT
few,TRBV30,TRBD2,TRBJ2-5,CAWVISGRETQYF,TGTGCCTGGGTCATTAGCGGGAGGGAGACCCAGTACTTC
-,TRBV10-3,-,TRBJ1-1,CAISGKINRAVNTEAFF,TGTGCCATCAGTGGGAAAATAAACAGGGCTGTGAACACTGAAGCTTTCTTT
few,TRBV6-6,TRBD1,TRBJ2-2,CASKPPGQKGTGELFF,TGTGCCAGCAAACCCCCGGGACAGAAGGGCACCGGGGAGCTGTTTTTT
-,TRBV7-2,-,TRBJ1-1,CASSPSGRVTASTEAFF,TGTGCCAGCAGCCCCAGTGGGCGTGTGACGGCGAGCACTGAAGCTTTCTTT
-,TRBV11-2,-,TRBJ1-3,CASSLSGMPSGNTIYF,TGTGCCAGCAGCTTATCAGGGATGCCCTCTGGAAACACCATATATTTT
few,TRBV7-9,-,TRBJ1-4,CASSLQATNEKLFF,TGTGCCAGCAGCCTACAAGCAACTAATGAAAAACTGTTTTTT
-,TRBV4-1,-,TRBJ2-1,CASRGGASYNEQFF,TGCGCCAGCAGAGGGGGGGCCAGCTACAATGAGCAGTTCTTC
-,TRBV6-2/TRBV6-3,TRBD1,TRBJ1-6,CASSLSGTARGNSPLHF,TGTGCCAGCAGTTTATCAGGGACAGCGAGGGGGAATTCACCCCTCCACTTT
few,TRBV7-9,-,TRBJ1-1,CASSTRGLNTEAFF,TGTGCCAGCAGCACCAGGGGACTGAACACTGAAGCTTTCTTT
-,TRBV9,-,TRBJ1-1,CASSVRVNTEAFF,TGTGCCAGCAGCGTCCGAGTGAACACTGAAGCTTTCTTT
-,TRBV6-5,TRBD2,TRBJ2-1,CASSPTSGTYNEQFF,TGTGCCAGCAGCCCGACTAGCGGCACTTACAATGAGCAGTTCTTC
-,TRBV19,-,TRBJ1-5,CASSIGDSYQPQHF,TGTGCCAGTAGTATAGGTGACAGTTATCAGCCCCAGCATTTT
-,TRBV5-1,TRBD2,TRBJ2-5,CASSSGLAGTETQYF,TGCGCCAGCAGCTCGGGACTAGCGGGCACGGAGACCCAGTACTTC
-,TRBV5-1,-,TRBJ1-1,CASSWGDPHTEAFF,TGCGCCAGCAGCTGGGGGGACCCTCACACTGAAGCTTTCTTT
-,TRBV30,-,TRBJ2-5,CAWSVGGSETQYF,TGTGCCTGGAGTGTGGGCGGTTCTGAGACCCAGTACTTC
once,TRBV5-4,-,TRBJ1-1,CASSSMITEAFF,TGTGCCAGCAGCTCCATGATCACTGAAGCTTTCTTT
-,TRBV5-3,-,TRBJ2-7,CARSPGCGKQYF,TGTGCCAGAAGCCCCGGATGCGGGAAGCAGTACTTC
-,TRBV2,-,TRBJ2-1,CASSERAQYNEQFF,TGTGCCAGCAGTGAACGGGCCCAATACAATGAGCAGTTCTTC
once,TRBV6-6,TRBD2,TRBJ2-3,CASSYPSGVGTDTQYF,TGTGCCAGCAGTTACCCTAGCGGGGTCGGGACAGATACGCAGTATTTT